The 31 T cell receptor beta chains reported below all come from one sample, sequenced in a study of cytotoxic CD8 clonotypes in ibrutinib-treated CLL. The protocol was immunoSEQ multiplex PCR, while the TCRdb copy is restricted to in-frame clones and leaves out a portion. There are about 140,000 clones in the sample; 65% to 85% occur only once, and about 7.6% lies in the top ten. The sequencing here drew on PBMCs, taken after 36 months of ibrutinib treatment. These receptors came from a human donor with chronic lymphocytic leukemia.

The rearrangement joins TRBV5-1 to TRBJ1-3; D not certain. Germline V CDR1 and CDR2: SGHRS, YFSETQ. V dropped 3 bases and J dropped 1 base, with 8 bases sitting between them. The CDR3 sequence is 14 residues long. CDR3 protein: CASSSTASGNTIYF. CDR3 DNA sequence: TGCGCCAGCAGCTCTACGGCTTCTGGAAACACCATATATTTT.

The chain is built from TRBV7-9 and TRBJ1-3; possible D gene TRBD1, 5 bases. V lost 5 bases to trimming and J lost 0 bases, with 17 bases between them. The CDR3 spans 17 residues. Germline V gene sequence: CDR1 SEHNR, CDR2 FQNEAQ (reference sequence). Here the CDR3 reads CASSDQGPLFSGNTIYF. CDR3 DNA: TGTGCCAGCAGCGACCAGGGACCTCTATTCTCTGGAAACACCATATATTTT.

The chain employs TRBV28 and TRBJ2-7; maybe TRBD1 (6 bases). The V end was cut by 5 bases, the J end by 4 bases, with 12 bases between. Germline CDR1 and CDR2: MDHEN and SYDVKM. This CDR3 has 13 residues. The chain's CDR3 is CASSQQGLYEQYF. For the CDR3, the DNA is TGTGCCAGCAGTCAACAGGGCCTTTACGAGCAGTACTTC.

This clone was observed a few times. J is TRBJ2-3 and V is TRBV5-1; no clear D gene. Germline assignment: CDR1 SGHRS and CDR2 YFSETQ. This CDR3 is 15 amino acids long. Trimming removed 4 bases from V and 0 bases from J, with 12 bases in between. CDR3 region: CASSPMPTSTDTQYF. The CDR3, as DNA: TGCGCCAGCAGCCCAATGCCAACTAGCACAGATACGCAGTATTTT.

In this sample, this clone turned up once. The chain uses TRBV27 and TRBJ2-7; 8 bases are shared with TRBD2. Germline CDR1 and CDR2: MNHEY and SMNVEV (reference sequence). The CDR3 is made up of 13 amino acids. V shed 5 bases and J 3 bases; nucleotides not matched to a gene: 3. Written as DNA, the CDR3 is TGTGCCAGCAGTGGCCTAGCGGGCTACGAGCAGTACTTC. Encoded protein: CASSGLAGYEQYF.

This clone was seen a single time. The rearrangement uses TRBV6-1 and TRBJ2-4; D remains ambiguous. There are 14 residues in the CDR3. Per germline, CDR1 MNHNS and CDR2 SASEGT. V was cut by 3 bases and J by 1 base, with 7 bases left in between. CDR3 in amino acids: CASSEYGAKNIQYF. The CDR3 DNA is TGTGCCAGCAGTGAGTACGGGGCCAAAAACATTCAGTACTTC.

This clone was counted between two and nine times. V usage is TRBV5-6 and J usage is TRBJ2-2; possibly TRBD2 for D (6 bases). CDR3 length equals 16 residues. Per germline, CDR1 SGHDT and CDR2 YYEEEE. Deletions cut 7 bases from V and 2 bases from J, with 18 bases between. The CDR3: CASLRTVAVNTGELFF. The CDR3, as DNA: TGTGCCAGCCTTCGTACGGTAGCGGTAAACACCGGGGAGCTGTTTTTT.

The chain is built from TRBV28 and TRBJ1-5, with 7 bases matching TRBD1. The CDR3 covers 16 residues. V shed 4 bases and J 2 bases; nucleotides not matched to a gene: 8. Germline CDR1 and CDR2: MDHEN and SYDVKM. This CDR3 is CASSSRTGIGNQPQHF. The CDR3 coding sequence is TGTGCCAGCAGTTCACGGACAGGCATAGGCAATCAGCCCCAGCATTTT. The full variable domain, completed using reference TRBV28 and TRBJ1-5, is DVKVTQSSRYLVKRTGEKVFLECVQDMDHENMFWYRQDPGLGLRLIYFSYDVKMKEKGDIPEGYSVSREKKERFSLILESASTNQTSMYLCASSSRTGIGNQPQHFGDGTRLSIL.

The V gene is TRBV6-5, the J gene TRBJ1-1; no firm D call. The germline V gene encodes CDR1 MNHEY and CDR2 SVGAGI. The CDR3 is 13 residues long. V lost 2 bases to trimming and J lost 1 base, with 5 bases between them. The CDR3 nucleotides read TGTGCCAGCAGTTACGGGAAGAACACTGAAGCTTTCTTT. Protein product: CASSYGKNTEAFF.

This clone was seen a handful of times. The J gene is TRBJ2-7, the V gene TRBV10-2; D is tentatively TRBD1 or TRBD2 (5 bases each). Germline V gene sequence: CDR1 WSHSY, CDR2 SAAADI. Trimming removed 8 bases at V and 13 bases at J, with 18 bases between. The CDR3 is 11 amino acids. CDR3 in amino acids: CASGDVTLHYF. CDR3 nucleotides: TGCGCCAGCGGGGACGTTACACTACACTACTTC.

The V gene is TRBV28, the J gene TRBJ2-4, with D possibly matching TRBD1 (5 bases). Trimming removed 7 bases at V and 9 bases at J, with 25 bases between. Germline CDR1 reads MDHEN; CDR2 reads SYDVKM. The CDR3 runs 16 residues. The CDR3 reads CASTTFIWAGYGIQYF. CDR3 DNA: TGTGCCAGCACCACCTTTATTTGGGCAGGGTACGGCATTCAGTACTTC. Full variable domain (rest looked up from reference TRBV28 and TRBJ2-4): DVKVTQSSRYLVKRTGEKVFLECVQDMDHENMFWYRQDPGLGLRLIYFSYDVKMKEKGDIPEGYSVSREKKERFSLILESASTNQTSMYLCASTTFIWAGYGIQYFGAGTRLSVL.

This chain uses TRBV5-1 with TRBJ2-1; D tentatively reads TRBD1 or TRBD2 (6 bases each). V was shortened by 3 bases and J by 4 bases, with 14 bases between the two germline ends. Germline CDR1 reads SGHRS; CDR2 reads YFSETQ. This CDR3 has 15 residues. Here the CDR3 reads CASSYDGGGYNEQFF. The CDR3 bases are TGCGCCAGCAGCTACGACGGGGGCGGGTACAATGAGCAGTTCTTC. The variable domain in full, completed from reference TRBV5-1 and TRBJ2-1, reads KAGVTQTPRYLIKTRGQQVTLSCSPISGHRSVSWYQQTPGQGLQFLFEYFSETQRNKGNFPGRFSGRQFSNSRSEMNVSTLELGDSALYLCASSYDGGGYNEQFFGPGTRLTVL.

V gene TRBV11-2 combines with J gene TRBJ2-7, with 8 bases aligning to TRBD1. This CDR3 is built from 14 residues. Germline lookup yields CDR1 SGHAT and CDR2 FQNNGV. J was trimmed by 3 bases and V by 5 bases; bases with no gene match: 6. This CDR3 reads CASSTGTGHYEQYF. The DNA of the CDR3 is TGTGCCAGCAGCACCGGGACAGGACACTACGAGCAGTACTTC.

The chain joins TRBV5-1 to TRBJ1-4; D unclear. Looked up from germline, CDR1 is SGHRS and CDR2 is YFSETQ. The V and J ends lost 4 bases and 3 bases respectively, with 13 bases between them. This CDR3 is built from 15 residues. This CDR3 reads CASSPQVNANEKLFF. The CDR3 DNA is TGCGCCAGCAGCCCTCAGGTGAATGCTAATGAAAAACTGTTTTTT.

The J gene is TRBJ2-1, the V gene TRBV7-8, with 7 bases lining up with TRBD1. V was clipped by 5 bases and J by 0 bases; unmatched bases: 7. The CDR3 runs to 16 residues. The germline V gene encodes CDR1 SGHVS and CDR2 FQNEAQ. CDR3 sequence (DNA): TGTGCCAGCAGCATTAGAAGGGACAGCTCCTACAATGAGCAGTTCTTC. It is translated as CASSIRRDSSYNEQFF.

The chain recombines TRBV6-6 with TRBJ1-5, with D perhaps matching TRBD1 (5 bases). The length of the CDR3 is 15 residues. V was trimmed by 5 bases and J by 5 bases, leaving 16 bases between them. From germline, CDR1 is MNHNY and CDR2 SVGAGI (reference sequence). The CDR3 sequence: CASSHPGRGYQPQHF. Written as DNA, the CDR3 is TGTGCCAGCAGTCACCCCGGTCGGGGCTATCAGCCCCAGCATTTT.

The V gene is TRBV5-6, the J gene TRBJ2-7; D possibly matches TRBD1 or TRBD2 (6 bases each). Deletions cut 2 bases from V and 7 bases from J, with 16 bases between. The CDR3 length is 14 residues. Germline V lookup: CDR1 SGHDT, CDR2 YYEEEE. CDR3 sequence (DNA): TGTGCCAGCAGCTTAGACGGGGGCCTAGGGGAGCAGTACTTC. Residues: CASSLDGGLGEQYF.

This chain joins TRBV9 and TRBJ2-2, with a tentative D call TRBD1 (5 bases). CDR3 length: 14 residues. Per germline, CDR1 SGDLS and CDR2 YYNGEE. V was shortened by 3 bases and J by 3 bases, with 9 bases between the two germline ends. CDR3 DNA sequence: TGTGCCAGCAGCGCAGGGCTCGACACCGGGGAGCTGTTTTTT. Translation: CASSAGLDTGELFF.

This chain connects TRBV7-8 to TRBJ2-3; 9 bases are a match to TRBD1. This CDR3 spans 16 amino acids. Germline loops: CDR1 SGHVS, CDR2 FQNEAQ. J was trimmed by 4 bases and V by 3 bases; bases with no gene match: 8. The CDR3 DNA reads TGTGCCAGCAGCTTTCCCAGGACAGGGGCCGCAGATACGCAGTATTTT. Amino acid sequence: CASSFPRTGAADTQYF.

The V call is TRBV7-3, the J call TRBJ2-1, with TRBD2 matching over 10 bases. This CDR3 comprises 14 residues. CDR1 is SGHTA, CDR2 FQGTGA, per germline. V lost 0 bases, J lost 8 bases, and 1 base stayed unmatched. The chain's CDR3 is CASSLTGTSDEQFF. CDR3 in DNA: TGTGCCAGCAGCTTAACCGGGACTAGCGATGAGCAGTTCTTC.

This clone was picked up a small number of times. The chain has TRBV7-9 and TRBJ1-1; D is uncertain. With 1 base removed from V and 1 base from J, the gap between germline ends came to 4 bases. The CDR3 runs to 13 residues. CDR1 and CDR2 from the germline V gene are SEHNR and FQNEAQ (reference sequence). CDR3 in amino acids: CASSLGTNTEAFF. The CDR3 DNA reads TGTGCCAGCAGCTTAGGTACGAACACTGAAGCTTTCTTT.

This sequence joins TRBV20-1 and TRBJ1-1; D call uncertain. The CDR3 covers 11 residues. Looked up from germline, CDR1 is DFQATT and CDR2 is SNEGSKA (reference sequence). V lost 4 bases, J lost 7 bases, and 10 bases lay in between. CDR3 DNA sequence: TGCAGTGCTACTTCCAGTCTTGAAGCTTTCTTT. This translates into CSATSSLEAFF.

This clone was found once. The chain combines TRBV9 with TRBJ2-1, with 10 bases lining up with TRBD2. Germline CDR1 and CDR2: SGDLS and YYNGEE. V was clipped by 4 bases and J by 8 bases; unmatched bases: 9. CDR3 length: 15 residues. CDR3 in DNA: TGTGCCAGCAGCAAAGCGGGACTAGCGATCTATGAGCAGTTCTTC. Translating gives CASSKAGLAIYEQFF.

The chain combines TRBV7-9 with TRBJ2-1; D gene unclear. Germline CDR1 and CDR2: SEHNR and FQNEAQ (reference sequence). The V end lost 4 bases, the J end lost 1 base, and 8 bases lay between the germline ends. CDR3 length: 14 residues. CDR3 sequence reads: CASSSRESYNEQFF. In DNA form, the CDR3 reads TGTGCCAGCAGCTCCCGAGAATCCTACAATGAGCAGTTCTTC.

This chain uses TRBV9 with TRBJ2-1; 14 bases match TRBD2. J gave up 10 bases and V 0 bases, and 6 bases lay outside the gene matches. CDR1 is SGDLS and CDR2 is YYNGEE in the germline V gene. The CDR3 is 16 residues long. The CDR3 sequence: CASSVVFGLAGGEQFF. CDR3 DNA sequence: TGTGCCAGCAGCGTAGTTTTCGGACTAGCGGGGGGAGAGCAGTTCTTC. The complete variable domain, with remaining parts taken from reference TRBV9 and TRBJ2-1, reads DSGVTQTPKHLITATGQRVTLRCSPRSGDLSVYWYQQSLDQGLQFLIQYYNGEERAKGNILERFSAQQFPDLHSELNLSSLELGDSALYFCASSVVFGLAGGEQFFGPGTRLTVL.

The chain has TRBV29-1 and TRBJ2-7; D is uncertain. V lost 7 bases and J lost 0, with 19 bases in between. This CDR3 has 15 amino acids. Germline CDR1 is SQVTM and CDR2 is ANQGSEA. The CDR3 reads CSAKIGIIRSYEQYF. The CDR3 DNA reads as TGCAGCGCAAAAATCGGTATAATCCGCTCCTACGAGCAGTACTTC.

The chain uses TRBV7-3 and TRBJ1-5, with D unresolved. The germline V and J ends were trimmed by 0 bases and 11 bases, with 11 bases remaining between them. CDR3 size: 13 residues. Germline lookup yields CDR1 SGHTA and CDR2 FQGTGA. This CDR3 reads CASSLTRTEAQHF. CDR3 bases: TGTGCCAGCAGCTTAACGCGAACAGAGGCCCAGCATTTT.

The rearrangement joins TRBV27 to TRBJ2-1; 7 nucleotides align to TRBD2. The CDR3 totals 13 residues. V gave up 2 bases and J gave up 9 bases; unmatched junction bases: 4. Germline V CDR1 and CDR2: MNHEY, SMNVEV (reference sequence). The CDR3 is CASSLIGGGEQFF. As DNA, the CDR3 is TGTGCCAGCAGTTTAATTGGCGGGGGTGAGCAGTTCTTC.

The sample holds a few counts of this clone. This chain joins TRBV21-1 and TRBJ2-3; TRBD2, as called in the table, went unchecked against the DNA. TRBV21-1 is a pseudogene locus. This CDR3 contains 15 residues. The CDR3 DNA sequence: TGTGCCAGCAGCAAAGCGCTTTCTATTGAAGATACGCAGTATTTT. As protein: CASSKALSIEDTQYF.

This chain uses TRBV27 with TRBJ1-5; D might be TRBD1 (6 bases). Trimming removed 5 bases at V and 4 bases at J, with 15 bases between. The CDR3 spans 15 residues. The germline V gene encodes CDR1 MNHEY and CDR2 SMNVEV (reference sequence). DNA of the CDR3: TGTGCCAGCAGTCTCGCGGGGGACACTAATCAGCCCCAGCATTTT. The encoded protein is CASSLAGDTNQPQHF.

The chain has TRBV29-1 and TRBJ1-2; D unclear. The V end lost 3 bases, the J end lost 4 bases, and 21 bases lay between the germline ends. CDR3 length equals 16 residues. Germline assignment: CDR1 SQVTM and CDR2 ANQGSEA. CDR3 residues: CSVDSGDTPLRYGYTF. CDR3 bases: TGCAGCGTTGATTCGGGCGACACCCCATTACGCTATGGCTACACCTTC.